Each of the 8 T cell receptor beta chains below was sequenced from the same sample in a study of blood T cell repertoires in COVID-19. The data were produced by immunoSEQ multiplex PCR, yet TCRdb's version contains in-frame clones alone and is incomplete. The table lists 220,000 or so clones, approximately 84% of them singletons, with around 1.9% in the top ten. The sample comprised peripheral blood. The receptors originated from a woman over 75 with acute or convalescent COVID-19.

This clone was observed a handful of times. This chain uses TRBV28 with TRBJ2-3; D is unresolved. Germline CDR1 MDHEN, CDR2 SYDVKM. V shed 7 bases and J shed 6 bases, with 11 bases lying between them. The CDR3 sequence is 12 residues long. CDR3 nucleotides: TGTGCCAGCACCTCCTTCGGGGATACGCAGTATTTT. Encoded protein: CASTSFGDTQYF. The full variable domain, its missing parts supplied by reference TRBV28 and TRBJ2-3, is DVKVTQSSRYLVKRTGEKVFLECVQDMDHENMFWYRQDPGLGLRLIYFSYDVKMKEKGDIPEGYSVSREKKERFSLILESASTNQTSMYLCASTSFGDTQYFGPGTRLTVL.

The chain couples TRBV11-2 to TRBJ2-1; 9 bases are shared with TRBD1. CDR1 SGHAT and CDR2 FQNNGV come from the germline V gene. This CDR3 region has 16 residues. With 6 bases clipped from V and 6 bases from J, the junction kept 12 bases outside the gene matches. As DNA, the CDR3 is TGTGCCAGCAGTCTCCCCCGACAGGGGGTGAGCAATGAGCAGTTCTTC. Translated, it gives CASSLPRQGVSNEQFF.

The chain combines TRBV3-1 (or the pseudogene TRBV3-2) with TRBJ2-4; 7 bases agree with TRBD1. Germline values: CDR1 LGHDT, CDR2 YNNKEL (reference sequence). Trimming took 3 bases from V and 5 from J; bases not matched to a gene: 4. The CDR3 totals 14 residues. The CDR3 DNA sequence: TGTGCCAGCAGCCAGTGGGACAGAGAAAACATTCAGTACTTC. This sequence encodes CASSQWDRENIQYF.

The V call is TRBV20-1, the J call TRBJ2-1; TRBD2 is a possible D gene (5 bases). Trimming took 3 bases from V and 5 from J, leaving 11 bases between them. The CDR3 totals 13 residues. Germline V CDR1 and CDR2: DFQATT, SNEGSKA (reference sequence). The CDR3 is CSASGLANNEQFF. The CDR3 DNA sequence: TGCAGTGCTAGTGGCCTAGCCAACAATGAGCAGTTCTTC.

This chain uses TRBV18 with TRBJ1-2; 8 bases match TRBD1. CDR1 is KGHSH and CDR2 is LQKENI in the germline V gene. The CDR3 spans 13 residues. Unmatched junction bases numbered 4, after V lost 2 bases and J lost 8 bases. The CDR3 is CASSPDRGRGYTF. The CDR3 nucleotides read TGTGCCAGCTCACCAGACAGGGGAAGGGGCTACACCTTC.

V is TRBV7-2 and J is TRBJ1-2, with D perhaps TRBD1 (5 bases). V lost 4 bases and J 4 bases, leaving 22 bases between the germline ends. The germline gives CDR1 SGHTA, CDR2 FQGNSA. The CDR3 runs 17 residues. The CDR3 DNA is TGTGCCAGCAGCTCAGTCGGTCGGGGGAGCATGAGCTATGGCTACACCTTC. The encoded protein is CASSSVGRGSMSYGYTF.

The V gene is TRBV12-3 or TRBV12-4, the J gene TRBJ1-5, with unresolved D. V lost 6 bases and J lost 5, with 8 bases in between. The CDR3 runs to 12 residues. The CDR3, as DNA: TGTGCCAGCAGGATGAACTATCAGCCCCAGCATTTT. It yields the protein CASRMNYQPQHF.

This clone was counted a single time. CDR3 DNA: TGCAGTCAAGCAGGGGAGGGGGAGGCTTTCTTT. Protein product: CSQAGEGEAFF. V is TRBV20-1 and J is TRBJ1-1, with D maybe TRBD1 (6 bases). Germline V gives CDR1 DFQATT, CDR2 SNEGSKA (reference sequence). This CDR3 has 11 residues. Trimming took off 8 bases at V and 11 bases at J, with 18 bases between the two ends.